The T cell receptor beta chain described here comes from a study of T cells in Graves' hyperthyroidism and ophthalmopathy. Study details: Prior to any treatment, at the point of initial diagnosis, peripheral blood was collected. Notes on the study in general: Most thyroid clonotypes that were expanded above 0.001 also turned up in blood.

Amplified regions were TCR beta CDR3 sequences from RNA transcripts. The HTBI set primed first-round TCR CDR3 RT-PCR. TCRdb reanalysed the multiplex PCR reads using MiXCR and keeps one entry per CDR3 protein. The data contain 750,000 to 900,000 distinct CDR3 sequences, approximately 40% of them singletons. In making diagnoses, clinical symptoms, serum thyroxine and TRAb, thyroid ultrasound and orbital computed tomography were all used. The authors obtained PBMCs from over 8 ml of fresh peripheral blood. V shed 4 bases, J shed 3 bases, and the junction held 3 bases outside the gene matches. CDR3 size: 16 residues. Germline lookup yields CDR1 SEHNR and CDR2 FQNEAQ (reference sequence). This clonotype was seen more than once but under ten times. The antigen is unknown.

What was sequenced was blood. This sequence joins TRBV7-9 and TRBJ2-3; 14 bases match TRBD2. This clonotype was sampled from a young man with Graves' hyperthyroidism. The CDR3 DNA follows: TGTGCCAGCAGCTATGGACTAGCGGGGGGAACAGATACGCAGTATTTT. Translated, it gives CASSYGLAGGTDTQYF.